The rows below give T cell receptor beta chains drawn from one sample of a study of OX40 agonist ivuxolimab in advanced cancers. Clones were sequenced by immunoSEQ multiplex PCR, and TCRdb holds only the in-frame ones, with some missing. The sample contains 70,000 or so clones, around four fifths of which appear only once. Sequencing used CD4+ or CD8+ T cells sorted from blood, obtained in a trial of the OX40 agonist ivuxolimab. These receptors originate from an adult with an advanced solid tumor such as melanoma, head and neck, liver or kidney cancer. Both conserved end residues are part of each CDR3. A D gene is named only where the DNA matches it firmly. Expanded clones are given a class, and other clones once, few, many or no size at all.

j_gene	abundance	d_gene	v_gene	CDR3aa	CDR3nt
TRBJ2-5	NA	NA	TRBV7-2	CASSLAGQGGAQYF	TGTGCCAGCAGCTTAGCGGGGCAGGGGGGCGCCCAGTACTTC
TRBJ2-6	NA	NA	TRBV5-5	CASSMDSFGANVLTF	TGTGCCAGCAGCATGGACAGTTTTGGGGCCAACGTCCTGACTTTC
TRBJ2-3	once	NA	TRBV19	CASSIRTTSTDTQYF	TGTGCCAGTAGTATAAGAACCACTAGCACAGATACGCAGTATTTT
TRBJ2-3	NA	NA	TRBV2	CASSSGQKTDTQYF	TGTGCCAGCAGCTCGGGACAAAAAACAGATACGCAGTATTTT
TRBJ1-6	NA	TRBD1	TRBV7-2	CASSPSTGDFGSPLHF	TGTGCCAGCAGCCCCTCGACAGGGGATTTTGGTTCACCCCTCCACTTT
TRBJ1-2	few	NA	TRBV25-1	CASSERLGAYGYTF	TGTGCCAGCAGTGAACGGTTAGGGGCCTATGGCTACACCTTC
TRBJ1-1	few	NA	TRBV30	CAWSVEGNTEAFF	TGTGCCTGGAGTGTAGAAGGGAACACTGAAGCTTTCTTT
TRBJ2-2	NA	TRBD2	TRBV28	CASSSPGGVTGELFF	TGTGCCAGCAGCTCCCCTGGGGGGGTAACCGGGGAGCTGTTTTTT
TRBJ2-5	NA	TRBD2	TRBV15	CATSGRGGAYQETQYF	TGTGCCACCAGCGGCCGGGGGGGGGCCTACCAAGAGACCCAGTACTTC
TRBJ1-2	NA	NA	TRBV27	CASSFLGARAGGYTF	TGTGCCAGCAGTTTTCTGGGAGCCCGGGCGGGAGGCTACACCTTC
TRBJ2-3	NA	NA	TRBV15	CATSRESPSTDTQYF	TGTGCCACCAGCAGAGAGTCCCCGAGCACAGATACGCAGTATTTT
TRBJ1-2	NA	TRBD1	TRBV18	CASSPSNRGANYGYTF	TGTGCCAGCTCACCTTCAAACAGGGGGGCGAACTATGGCTACACCTTC
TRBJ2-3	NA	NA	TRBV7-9	CASSLRQGTDTQYF	TGTGCCAGCAGTCTTCGCCAGGGCACAGATACGCAGTATTTT
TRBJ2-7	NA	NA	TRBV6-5	CASSLADQQYF	TGTGCCAGCAGTTTAGCGGACCAGCAGTACTTC
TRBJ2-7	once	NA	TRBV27	CASSRLGVSYEQYF	TGTGCCAGCAGTCGATTGGGGGTCTCCTACGAGCAGTACTTC
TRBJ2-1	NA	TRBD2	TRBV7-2	CASSLAQTYSGEQFF	TGTGCCAGCAGCTTAGCCCAGACTTATAGCGGGGAGCAGTTCTTC
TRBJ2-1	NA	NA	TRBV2	CASSGQPNNEQFF	TGTGCCAGCAGTGGCCAGCCCAACAATGAGCAGTTCTTC
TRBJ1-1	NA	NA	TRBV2	CAGRGGGGTEAFF	TGTGCCGGACGCGGGGGGGGCGGCACTGAAGCTTTCTTT
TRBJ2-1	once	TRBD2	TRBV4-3	CASSQEMGYGLAAYNEQFF	TGCGCCAGCAGCCAGGAGATGGGTTATGGACTAGCGGCCTACAATGAGCAGTTCTTC
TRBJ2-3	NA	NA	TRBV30	CAWRSRSTDTQYF	TGTGCCTGGAGGTCGAGGAGCACAGATACGCAGTATTTT
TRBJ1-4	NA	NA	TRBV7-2	CASSLEYRGGGKLFF	TGTGCCAGCAGCTTAGAGTATAGGGGAGGGGGAAAACTGTTTTTT
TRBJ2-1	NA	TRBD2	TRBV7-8	CASSLGGGVDEQFF	TGTGCCAGCAGCTTAGGCGGGGGGGTTGATGAGCAGTTCTTC
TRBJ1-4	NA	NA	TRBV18	CASSPRDGGEKLFF	TGTGCCAGCTCACCAAGGGACGGAGGAGAAAAACTGTTTTTT
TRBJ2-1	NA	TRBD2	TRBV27	CASSLLAGYNEQFF	TGTGCCAGCAGTTTGCTAGCGGGTTACAATGAGCAGTTCTTC
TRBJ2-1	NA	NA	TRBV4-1	CASSQSPSRQENEQFF	TGCGCCAGCAGCCAATCTCCGTCGAGGCAGGAGAATGAGCAGTTCTTC
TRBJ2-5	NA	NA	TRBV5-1	CASSWGTAGGAETQYF	TGCGCCAGCAGCTGGGGGACAGCGGGTGGGGCAGAGACCCAGTACTTC
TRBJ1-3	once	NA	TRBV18	CASSLSVGGTIYF	TGTGCCAGCTCACTTTCCGTCGGGGGCACCATATATTTT
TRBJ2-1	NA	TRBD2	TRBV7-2	CASSLVAGGSNEQFF	TGTGCCAGCAGCTTAGTAGCGGGGGGGAGCAATGAGCAGTTCTTC